The rows below give T cell receptor beta chains drawn from one sample of a study of cytomegalovirus exposure and HLA in healthy donors. Repertoires were generated with immunoSEQ multiplex PCR, while TCRdb's copy carries only in-frame clones and drops some. The table lists fewer than 200,000 clones, about 81% of them singletons, with over 1.2% in the top ten. Source material: PBMCs. These receptors were collected from a girl aged 5-17 years in good health and CMV-seropositive. CDR3s include the opening cysteine and the closing phenylalanine or tryptophan. D genes are given only for firm matches. A clone size is listed for some rows: how often the clone was seen (once, few, many), or a class if it is expanded.

>TRBV21-1|-|-
CASSKWTRQGVNEKLFF
>TRBV5-1|TRBD1|few
CASSLTGTGVDEQYF
>TRBV2|-|-
CASIDKTGANVLTF
>TRBV2|TRBD1|-
CASSEIGTGVQNIQYF
>TRBV29-1|-|-
CSVDGGETQYF
>TRBV11-2|TRBD1|few
CASSLDREDEQFF
>TRBV5-6|-|once
CASSFRGLPTDTQYF
>TRBV5-6|-|-
CASSPPSSNYGYTF
>TRBV5-4|TRBD1|-
CASSLRDRGNYEQYF
>TRBV27|-|-
CASSRITANGADTQYF
>TRBV5-5|TRBD1|-
CASSQGQGRDSNQPQHF
>TRBV6-5|-|-
CASTRGEYSRETQYF
>TRBV19|TRBD1|-
CASTYRDRGPSSGANVLTF
>TRBV29-1|-|-
CSVGRGYYGYTF
>TRBV4-1|-|-
CASSPAGASYNEQFF
>TRBV28|-|-
CASSPQGYSNQPQHF
>TRBV19|TRBD2|-
CASDTSGNTGELFF
>TRBV21-1|-|-
CASSKGGGYYYEQYF
>TRBV9|-|-
CASSGSGGEQYF
>TRBV6-6|-|-
CASSYTGQRTYGYTF